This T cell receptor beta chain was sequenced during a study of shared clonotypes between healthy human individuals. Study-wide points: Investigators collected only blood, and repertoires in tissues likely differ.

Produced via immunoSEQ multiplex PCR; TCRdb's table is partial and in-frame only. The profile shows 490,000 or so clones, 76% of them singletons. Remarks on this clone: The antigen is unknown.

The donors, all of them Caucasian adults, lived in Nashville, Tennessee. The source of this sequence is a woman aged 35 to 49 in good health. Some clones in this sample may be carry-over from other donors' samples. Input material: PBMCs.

CDR3 amino acids: CASSESGGNEQFF. In DNA, the CDR3 is TGTGCCAGCAGTGAATCAGGGGGCAATGAGCAGTTCTTC. The chain couples TRBV2 to TRBJ2-1, with 7 positions matching TRBD1. CDR3 length equals 13 residues. CDR1 SNHLY and CDR2 FYNNEI come from the germline V gene. V lost 2 bases and J lost 6; bases outside the gene matches: 1.